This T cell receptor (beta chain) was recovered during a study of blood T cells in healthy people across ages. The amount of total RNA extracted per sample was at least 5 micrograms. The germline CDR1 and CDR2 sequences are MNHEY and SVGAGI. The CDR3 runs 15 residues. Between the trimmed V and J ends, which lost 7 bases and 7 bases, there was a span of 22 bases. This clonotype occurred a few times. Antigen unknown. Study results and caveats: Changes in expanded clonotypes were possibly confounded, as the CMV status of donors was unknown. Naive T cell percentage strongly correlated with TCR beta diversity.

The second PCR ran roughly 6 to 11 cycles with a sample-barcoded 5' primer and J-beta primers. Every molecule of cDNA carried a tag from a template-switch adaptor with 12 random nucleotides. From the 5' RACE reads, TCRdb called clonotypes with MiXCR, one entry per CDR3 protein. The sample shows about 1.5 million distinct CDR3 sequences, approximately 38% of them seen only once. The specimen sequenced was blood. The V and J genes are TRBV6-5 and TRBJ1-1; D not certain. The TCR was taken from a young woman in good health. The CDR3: CASTPTEPSKNEAFF. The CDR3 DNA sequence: TGTGCCAGCACCCCAACTGAACCTTCAAAGAATGAAGCTTTCTTT.